What follows are 20 T cell receptor beta chains derived from one specimen sequenced in a study of cytomegalovirus exposure and HLA in healthy donors. PCR used 60 Vbeta primers and 13 Jbeta primers. The assay was immunoSEQ multiplex PCR, and TCRdb's table has in-frame clones only and misses some. The profile shows around 130,000 clones, roughly 82% of them singletons. Sequenced sample: PBMCs. The receptors come from a woman between 40 and 50 years old in good health and CMV-seropositive.

The genes are TRBV7-3 and TRBJ2-5; D perhaps matches TRBD1 (7 bases). There are 15 residues in the CDR3. The V and J ends lost 4 bases and 5 bases respectively, with 17 bases between them. Germline lookup yields CDR1 SGHTA and CDR2 FQGTGA. The CDR3 region is CASSSTGEVTETQYF. The DNA for the CDR3 is TGTGCCAGCAGCTCTACAGGGGAGGTGACGGAGACCCAGTACTTC. Looking up the rest from reference TRBV7-3 and TRBJ2-5 gives the full variable domain: GAGVSQTPSNKVTEKGKYVELRCDPISGHTALYWYRQSLGQGPEFLIYFQGTGAADDSGLPNDRFFAVRPEGSVSTLKIQRTERGDSAVYLCASSSTGEVTETQYFGPGTRLLVL.

The chain uses TRBV2 and TRBJ1-2, with unresolved D. Per germline, CDR1 SNHLY and CDR2 FYNNEI. The CDR3 contains 12 residues. Deletions cut 7 bases from V and 0 bases from J, with 6 bases between. The CDR3 DNA follows: TGTGCCAGCAATTCCGCTAACTATGGCTACACCTTC. It translates to CASNSANYGYTF.

The rearrangement uses TRBV28 and TRBJ1-2; D gene unclear. Germline CDR1 is MDHEN and CDR2 is SYDVKM. V was clipped by 2 bases and J by 4 bases, with 11 bases between them. The CDR3 totals 14 residues. The CDR3: CASSLTAVSYGYTF. CDR3 sequence (DNA): TGTGCCAGCAGTTTAACAGCGGTTAGCTATGGCTACACCTTC.

The rearrangement links TRBV7-3 to TRBJ2-1, with TRBD1 as a possible D gene (5 bases). Trimming left V 5 bases short and J 0 bases short, with 14 bases between. CDR3 size: 16 residues. The germline V gene has CDR1 SGHTA and CDR2 FQGTGA. The CDR3, as DNA: TGTGCCAGCAGCATTACAGGACCCGGCTCCTACAATGAGCAGTTCTTC. Protein: CASSITGPGSYNEQFF.

The V and J genes are TRBV4-3 and TRBJ2-1; 7 nucleotides match TRBD2. Germline-derived CDR1 and CDR2 are LGHNA and YSLEER. Trimming cost V 1 base and J 4 bases; bases outside gene matches: 13. CDR3 length equals 18 residues. The CDR3 region has the DNA TGCGCCAGCAGCCAAGCTCAAACACGGGAGGCCAGATACAATGAGCAGTTCTTC. Its protein is CASSQAQTREARYNEQFF.

This rearrangement joins TRBV7-8 to TRBJ2-7; D is unresolved. CDR1 is SGHVS and CDR2 is FQNEAQ in the germline V gene. Trimming took 1 base from V and 6 from J, leaving 13 bases between them. The CDR3 covers 14 residues. The CDR3 sequence: CASSLGLLVGEQYF. The CDR3 DNA sequence: TGTGCCAGCAGCTTAGGCCTCCTAGTAGGCGAGCAGTACTTC.

This sequence joins TRBV6-1 and TRBJ1-2; D may be TRBD1 (5 bases). The V gene lost 4 bases and the J gene lost 4 bases, with 13 bases spanning the gap. Germline CDR1 MNHNS, CDR2 SASEGT. CDR3 length: 14 amino acids. The CDR3 DNA reads as TGTGCCAGCAGTGCCGGGGGGTTGAGCTATGGCTACACCTTC. Encoded protein: CASSAGGLSYGYTF.

This clone was detected once. The rearrangement joins TRBV5-6 to TRBJ2-3, with 10 bases fitting TRBD2. The germline CDR1 and CDR2 sequences are SGHDT and YYEEEE. J gave up 2 bases and V 0 bases, and 6 bases lay outside the gene matches. The length of the CDR3 is 17 residues. This CDR3 reads CASSLAGLAGDTDTQYF. The CDR3 DNA is TGTGCCAGCAGCTTGGCAGGGCTAGCGGGAGACACAGATACGCAGTATTTT.

The V gene is TRBV7-9, the J gene TRBJ2-2; TRBD2 agrees at 9 bases. The CDR3 is 16 residues long. From germline, CDR1 is SEHNR and CDR2 FQNEAQ (reference sequence). V shed 8 bases, J shed 0 bases, and the junction held 7 bases outside the gene matches. The CDR3: CASPSAGGSNTGELFF. The DNA for the CDR3 is TGTGCCAGCCCGTCGGCGGGGGGGTCGAACACCGGGGAGCTGTTTTTT.

The chain is built from TRBV2 and TRBJ1-5, with D tentatively TRBD1 (5 bases). In germline, CDR1 is SNHLY, CDR2 FYNNEI. CDR3 length equals 15 residues. Between the trimmed V and J ends, which lost 4 bases and 4 bases, there was a span of 14 bases. The CDR3 is CASSVVVGGNQPQHF. The CDR3 nucleotides are TGTGCCAGCAGTGTAGTTGTGGGGGGGAATCAGCCCCAGCATTTT.

This chain uses TRBV9 with TRBJ2-1; D may be TRBD2 (5 bases). CDR1 is SGDLS, CDR2 YYNGEE, per germline. With 0 bases removed from V and 4 bases from J, the gap between germline ends came to 11 bases. The CDR3 is made up of 15 amino acids. CDR3 bases: TGTGCCAGCAGCGTAGATGGCAGGACTTACAATGAGCAGTTCTTC. Protein sequence: CASSVDGRTYNEQFF.

V usage is TRBV5-1 and J usage is TRBJ1-2, with 8 bases matching TRBD1. V shed 4 bases, J shed 7 bases, and the junction held 12 bases outside the gene matches. Germline CDR1 and CDR2: SGHRS and YFSETQ. The CDR3 extends over 15 amino acids. CDR3 nucleotides: TGCGCCAGCAGCATAGGACAGGGAGAGACTCGTGGCTACACCTTC. Protein product: CASSIGQGETRGYTF.

This clone has just a few counts. J is TRBJ2-2 and V is TRBV5-6; the match to TRBD1 covers 12 bases. Germline V gene sequence: CDR1 SGHDT, CDR2 YYEEEE. The V gene end was trimmed by 8 bases and the J gene end by 6 bases; junction bases not matched to a gene: 5. The CDR3 runs 14 residues. The CDR3 loop is CASGTGGFPGELFF. The CDR3 region has the DNA TGTGCCAGTGGGACAGGGGGCTTCCCCGGGGAGCTGTTTTTT.

The gene calls are TRBV5-6 and TRBJ2-7; weak D call: TRBD1 (6 bases). The V gene's germline CDR1 is SGHDT and CDR2 YYEEEE. V was cut by 5 bases and J by 5 bases, with 17 bases left in between. The CDR3 has 14 residues. The CDR3, as DNA: TGTGCCAGCAGGTTTGCTACAGGGCGTAACGAGCAGTACTTC. It codes for CASRFATGRNEQYF.

Only one count was recorded for this clone. Here the CDR3 DNA reads TGTGCCAGCAGCCCGCGGCTCGATGGCTACACCTTC. As protein: CASSPRLDGYTF. The V call is TRBV28, the J call TRBJ1-2, with D unresolved. The germline V and J ends were trimmed by 6 bases and 6 bases, with 11 bases remaining between them. CDR3 length: 12 amino acids. Germline V gene data show CDR1 as MDHEN and CDR2 as SYDVKM.

The rearrangement links TRBV27 to TRBJ1-2, with D unresolved. CDR1 MNHEY and CDR2 SMNVEV come from the germline V gene (reference sequence). The V gene lost 0 bases and the J gene lost 6 bases, with 14 bases spanning the gap. CDR3 length equals 15 residues. In nucleotides, the CDR3 is TGTGCCAGCAGTTTATCCCGGGTTTCCGGGGATGGCTACACCTTC. Its protein is CASSLSRVSGDGYTF.

The V call is TRBV30, the J call TRBJ2-7, with a weak D call TRBD2 (6 bases). In germline, CDR1 is GTSNPN, CDR2 SVGIG (reference sequence). V was cut by 5 bases and J by 3 bases, with 17 bases left in between. This CDR3 spans 14 amino acids. The CDR3 sequence is CAWEGSGLGYEQYF. The CDR3 DNA reads TGTGCCTGGGAAGGCAGCGGGCTGGGCTACGAGCAGTACTTC.

J is TRBJ2-3 and V is TRBV6-6; possible D gene TRBD1, 6 bases. Deletions cut 10 bases from V and 0 bases from J, with 17 bases between. The CDR3 sequence is 15 residues long. The germline gives CDR1 MNHNY, CDR2 SVGAGI (reference sequence). The DNA for the CDR3 is TGTGCCACCCAAATTGGACAGCTTAGCACAGATACGCAGTATTTT. This sequence encodes CATQIGQLSTDTQYF.

The chain is built from TRBV30 and TRBJ1-2; no definite D call. Trimming shortened V by 3 bases and J by 7 bases, and 9 bases separated the two germline ends. The CDR3 length is 11 residues. Germline V CDR1 and CDR2: GTSNPN, SVGIG (reference sequence). The CDR3 region has the DNA TGTGCCTGGAGGCGGGTGGGTGGCTACACCTTC. The encoded protein is CAWRRVGGYTF.

The chain joins TRBV6-5 to TRBJ2-1; TRBD1 might be the D (6 bases). The V end was cut by 5 bases, the J end by 7 bases, with 9 bases between. Germline CDR1 and CDR2: MNHEY and SVGAGI. The CDR3 extends over 12 amino acids. In nucleotides, the CDR3 is TGTGCCAGCAGTATTACAGGGAATGAGCAGTTCTTC. Translating it yields CASSITGNEQFF.